These 20 T cell receptor beta chains came from one sample sequenced in a study of shared clonotypes between healthy human individuals. Assay used: immunoSEQ multiplex PCR; TCRdb lists only in-frame clones, some missing. The table lists approximately 320,000 clones, about nine tenths of them singletons. The sequenced sample consisted of memory CD8+ T cells sorted from blood. As for subset: CD45RO+ cells pooled with CCR7-negative TemRA cells. These receptors all stem from a man aged 18 to 29 in good health.

This clone appeared once. The chain combines TRBV7-9 with TRBJ2-7, with D perhaps TRBD2 (5 bases). CDR1 and CDR2 (germline): SEHNR, FQNEAQ (reference sequence). The CDR3 sequence is 14 residues long. The ends were cut back, 0 bases at V and 1 base at J, with 7 bases in the middle. This CDR3 reads CASSLAGVSYEQYF. In DNA form, the CDR3 reads TGTGCCAGCAGCTTAGCGGGAGTGTCCTACGAGCAGTACTTC.

The chain recombines TRBV29-1 with TRBJ2-5, with TRBD2 identical over 8 bases. Germline V gene lookup returns CDR1 SQVTM and CDR2 ANQGSEA. The CDR3 spans 13 residues. V was pared by 6 bases and J by 4 bases, with 7 bases of the junction left unmatched. CDR3 in amino acids: CSVPGLDGETQYF. The CDR3 region has the DNA TGCAGCGTCCCGGGACTAGACGGAGAGACCCAGTACTTC.

The chain carries TRBV30 and TRBJ2-7, with 7 bases lining up with TRBD1. Germline V gene data show CDR1 as GTSNPN and CDR2 as SVGIG (reference sequence). This CDR3 region has 17 residues. The junction had 16 bases not matched to a gene; V was cut back by 3 bases and J by 2 bases. The CDR3 sequence is CAWSPALFRTGPYEQYF. The CDR3 nucleotides read TGTGCCTGGAGCCCTGCCTTATTTCGGACAGGCCCCTACGAGCAGTACTTC. The full variable domain, its missing parts supplied by reference TRBV30 and TRBJ2-7, is SQTIHQWPATLVQPVGSPLSLECTVEGTSNPNLYWYRQAAGRGLQLLFYSVGIGQISSEVPQNLSASRPQDRQFILSSKKLLLSDSGFYLCAWSPALFRTGPYEQYFGPGTRLTVT.

The V and J genes are TRBV7-2 and TRBJ2-5; 15 positions match TRBD2. The trim removed 5 bases at V and 3 bases at J, leaving 10 bases unmatched. This CDR3 has 18 amino acids. Germline V gene lookup returns CDR1 SGHTA and CDR2 FQGNSA. The CDR3, as DNA: TGTGCCAGCAGCACACCGGGACTAGCGGGAGGCTTAAAAGAGACCCAGTACTTC. Residues: CASSTPGLAGGLKETQYF.

The chain recombines TRBV7-6 with TRBJ1-1, with 7 bases lining up with TRBD1. The germline gives CDR1 SGHVS, CDR2 FNYEAQ. J gave up 8 bases and V 5 bases, and 5 bases lay outside the gene matches. This CDR3 is built from 12 residues. The CDR3 nucleotides read TGTGCCAGCAGCCTAAGGGGGCAGGAAGCTTTCTTT. Its protein is CASSLRGQEAFF.

This rearrangement joins TRBV7-2 to TRBJ2-5; 10 nucleotides line up with TRBD2. The CDR3 spans 16 residues. The V segment lost 0 bases and the J segment 5 bases; nucleotides outside the gene matches: 6. CDR1 is SGHTA, CDR2 FQGNSA, per germline. The CDR3 DNA is TGTGCCAGCAGCTTAGCGATCCTAGCGGGGGCGGAGACCCAGTACTTC. This codes for CASSLAILAGAETQYF.

This clone showed up many times. The chain employs TRBV28 and TRBJ2-7; D gene ambiguous. V was cut by 6 bases and J by 7 bases, with 13 bases left in between. The CDR3 extends over 12 amino acids. Germline CDR1 and CDR2: MDHEN and SYDVKM. This CDR3 reads CASSPSDWEQYF. For the CDR3, the DNA is TGTGCCAGCAGCCCTTCAGATTGGGAGCAGTACTTC. The full variable domain, with the rest looked up from reference TRBV28 and TRBJ2-7, is DVKVTQSSRYLVKRTGEKVFLECVQDMDHENMFWYRQDPGLGLRLIYFSYDVKMKEKGDIPEGYSVSREKKERFSLILESASTNQTSMYLCASSPSDWEQYFGPGTRLTVT.

The J gene is TRBJ2-1, the V gene TRBV29-1; D is possibly TRBD2 (6 bases). CDR1 and CDR2 (germline): SQVTM, ANQGSEA. V lost 2 bases and J lost 1, with 12 bases in between. The CDR3 runs 15 residues. As DNA, the CDR3 is TGCAGCGTTGAACTGCGGGGTATGTCCTACAATGAGCAGTTCTTC. Amino acids: CSVELRGMSYNEQFF.

The chain combines TRBV2 with TRBJ2-3; D gene ambiguous. Germline V gene sequence: CDR1 SNHLY, CDR2 FYNNEI. The CDR3 has 15 amino acids. V was pared by 2 bases and J by 1 base, with 10 bases between. CDR3 protein: CASSENPIRTDTQYF. CDR3 sequence (DNA): TGTGCCAGCAGTGAAAACCCTATCCGCACAGATACGCAGTATTTT.

The rearrangement uses TRBV27 and TRBJ1-5; 10 bases line up with TRBD1. The CDR3 has 14 amino acids. CDR1 and CDR2 (germline): MNHEY, SMNVEV (reference sequence). V was pared by 9 bases and J by 3 bases, with 5 bases of the junction left unmatched. The CDR3 DNA reads TGTGCCAGTAAAGGGACAGGGGCCAATCAGCCCCAGCATTTT. Translating it yields CASKGTGANQPQHF.

This chain connects TRBV5-6 to TRBJ2-3; 11 bases line up with TRBD2. Losses at the gene ends were 3 bases for V and 2 bases for J; bases not matched to a gene: 5. CDR1 is SGHDT, CDR2 YYEEEE, per germline. The CDR3 sequence is 16 residues long. The CDR3 loop is CASSSRLAGSTDTQYF. In DNA form, the CDR3 reads TGTGCCAGCAGCTCGCGACTAGCGGGGTCCACAGATACGCAGTATTTT.

The CDR3: CASRSGLEDTGELFF. The CDR3 coding sequence is TGTGCCAGCAGGTCGGGACTAGAGGACACCGGGGAGCTGTTTTTT. The chain joins TRBV6-5 to TRBJ2-2; 8 bases map to TRBD2. The CDR3 spans 15 residues. Germline V lookup: CDR1 MNHEY, CDR2 SVGAGI. J lost 3 bases, V lost 6 bases, and 6 bases had no gene match.

This chain connects TRBV11-2 to TRBJ2-2; D gene unclear. The CDR3 loop spans 15 amino acids. The V end was cut by 2 bases, the J end by 4 bases, with 11 bases between. Germline lookup yields CDR1 SGHAT and CDR2 FQNNGV. CDR3 DNA sequence: TGTGCCAGCAGCTTAACTATAGTTTTCACCGGGGAGCTGTTTTTT. Residues: CASSLTIVFTGELFF.

The J gene is TRBJ2-7, the V gene TRBV11-2; D might be TRBD1 or TRBD2, each matching 5 bases. The germline V and J ends were trimmed by 0 bases and 2 bases, with 11 bases remaining between them. The CDR3 consists of 15 residues. Germline loops: CDR1 SGHAT, CDR2 FQNNGV. The CDR3 nucleotides read TGTGCCAGCAGCTTAGAGGTGAGGGGCGCCTACGAGCAGTACTTC. This translates into CASSLEVRGAYEQYF.

The rearrangement uses TRBV15 and TRBJ1-4; maybe TRBD1 (5 bases). The CDR3 length is 14 residues. CDR1 LNHNV and CDR2 YYDKDF come from the germline V gene (reference sequence). V gave up 9 bases and J gave up 5 bases, with 16 bases separating them. The CDR3 DNA reads TGTGCCACGCGAACCGGGACGGAGAATGAAAAACTGTTTTTT. Translation: CATRTGTENEKLFF.

The chain has TRBV6-1 and TRBJ2-5; D gene ambiguous. Looked up from germline, CDR1 is MNHNS and CDR2 is SASEGT. With 8 bases removed from V and 1 base from J, the gap between germline ends came to 11 bases. The CDR3 is 13 residues long. The CDR3 DNA reads TGTGCCAGCGGCACGTGGGGCCAAGAGACCCAGTACTTC. This gives the protein CASGTWGQETQYF.

The rearrangement links TRBV29-1 to TRBJ1-5; 7 bases agree with TRBD1. CDR3 length: 15 residues. CDR1 SQVTM and CDR2 ANQGSEA come from the germline V gene. Unmatched junction bases numbered 13, after V lost 7 bases and J lost 4 bases. The CDR3 coding sequence is TGCAGCGATCCTTCCCAGGGGGACTGGAATCAGCCCCAGCATTTT. It codes for CSDPSQGDWNQPQHF. The variable domain in full, completed from reference TRBV29-1 and TRBJ1-5, reads SAVISQKPSRDICQRGTSLTIQCQVDSQVTMMFWYRQQPGQSLTLIATANQGSEATYESGFVIDKFPISRPNLTFSTLTVSNMSPEDSSIYLCSDPSQGDWNQPQHFGDGTRLSIL.

The V gene is TRBV28, the J gene TRBJ2-7; a weak D match, TRBD2 (6 bases). The length of the CDR3 is 16 residues. V shed 6 bases and J shed 1 base, with 19 bases lying between them. Germline assignment: CDR1 MDHEN and CDR2 SYDVKM. The CDR3 sequence: CASSPAFGGSSYEQYF. The CDR3 DNA reads as TGTGCCAGCAGCCCCGCTTTCGGAGGGAGTTCCTACGAGCAGTACTTC.

The chain is built from TRBV10-3 and TRBJ2-1; TRBD1 aligns across 12 bases. The V segment lost 6 bases and the J segment 7 bases; nucleotides outside the gene matches: 10. The CDR3 contains 16 residues. Germline values: CDR1 ENHRY, CDR2 SYGVKD. This CDR3 is CAIRAPGQGAQNEQFF. Written as DNA, the CDR3 is TGTGCCATCAGAGCCCCGGGACAGGGGGCGCAGAATGAGCAGTTCTTC.

V and J are TRBV27 and TRBJ2-7; 10 positions match TRBD2. Germline loops: CDR1 MNHEY, CDR2 SMNVEV (reference sequence). V shed 5 bases, J shed 4 bases, and the junction held 14 bases outside the gene matches. The CDR3 length is 17 residues. CDR3 DNA sequence: TGTGCCAGCAGTCCTATGCGAGCGGGAGGGCCTAGGTACGAGCAGTACTTC. Encoded protein: CASSPMRAGGPRYEQYF.